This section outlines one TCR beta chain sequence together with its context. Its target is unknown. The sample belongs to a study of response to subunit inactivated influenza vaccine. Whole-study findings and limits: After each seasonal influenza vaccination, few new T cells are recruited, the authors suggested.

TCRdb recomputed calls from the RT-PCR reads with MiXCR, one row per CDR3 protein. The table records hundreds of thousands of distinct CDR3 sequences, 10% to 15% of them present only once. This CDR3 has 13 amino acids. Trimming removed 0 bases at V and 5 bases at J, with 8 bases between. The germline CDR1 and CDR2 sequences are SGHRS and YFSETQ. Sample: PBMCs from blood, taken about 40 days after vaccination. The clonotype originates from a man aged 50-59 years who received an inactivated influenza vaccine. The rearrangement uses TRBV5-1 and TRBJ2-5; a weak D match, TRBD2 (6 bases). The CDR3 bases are TGCGCCAGCAGCTTGGAACTAGCTGAGACCCAGTACTTC. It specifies CASSLELAETQYF.